These 2 T cell receptor beta chains share one sample of origin, sequenced in a study of T-cell reconstitution after alpha-beta-depleted transplantation in children. Unique molecular identifiers were incorporated during preparation of the TCRbeta library. MiXCR, run by TCRdb on the PCR reads, gives a single entry per CDR3 protein. The sample lists tens of thousands of distinct CDR3 sequences; about 5.7% were seen once. Specimen: PBMCs, mostly from graft donor cells, collected 60 days after TCRalphabeta/CD19-depleted stem cell transplant. These receptors all stem from a female patient between 2 and 15 years old who had a stem cell transplant for aplastic anemia, so the T cells may come from the graft donor.

There are many counts of this clonotype. The rearrangement joins TRBV21-1 to TRBJ2-7; the DNA was not compared with TRBD2, the D call given in the table. TRBV21-1 is a pseudogene. This CDR3 has 11 residues. The CDR3 DNA is TGTGCCAGCAGCAAAGAGGCCCGGCAGTACTTC. This codes for CASSKEARQYF.

This chain connects TRBV11-2 to TRBJ2-5, with D possibly called TRBD1 or TRBD2 (5 bases each). This CDR3 comprises 13 residues. Germline V gives CDR1 SGHAT, CDR2 FQNNGV. V was pared by 1 base and J by 5 bases, with 8 bases between. CDR3 protein: CASSLGDAETQYF. The CDR3 bases are TGTGCCAGCAGCTTAGGGGACGCTGAGACCCAGTACTTC.